Listed below are T cell receptor beta chains from one sample, sequenced in a study of blood T cell repertoires in COVID-19. The method was immunoSEQ multiplex PCR; TCRdb's version includes in-frame clones alone and lacks a portion of them. The sample has 180,000 or so clones; over 75% are singletons. The sample comprised peripheral blood. All receptors come from a man between 40 and 49 years old with active or convalescent COVID-19. Both conserved end residues are part of each CDR3. A D gene is named only where the DNA matches it firmly. Clone size is given for some rows only: seen once, a few or many times, or a class if the clone is expanded.

clone size	V gene	D gene	J gene	CDR3 protein	CDR3 DNA
-	TRBV3-1/TRBV3-2	TRBD2	TRBJ2-5	CASSPELATMETQYF	TGTGCCAGCAGCCCTGAACTAGCGACGATGGAGACCCAGTACTTC
-	TRBV13	TRBD2	TRBJ2-2	CASSLTSGGPQTGELFF	TGTGCCAGCAGCTTAACTAGCGGGGGCCCGCAGACCGGGGAGCTGTTTTTT
-	TRBV30	TRBD1	TRBJ2-2	CAWRQGAGMGELFF	TGTGCCTGGCGACAGGGGGCAGGAATGGGGGAGCTGTTTTTT
-	TRBV7-3	TRBD1	TRBJ2-3	CASSPTGGLEWDTQYF	TGTGCCAGCAGCCCAACAGGGGGCCTAGAATGGGATACGCAGTATTTT
-	TRBV3-1/TRBV3-2	-	TRBJ2-1	CASQKSAGALDEQFF	TGTGCCAGCCAAAAGTCGGCGGGGGCGTTGGATGAGCAGTTCTTC
few	TRBV4-1	-	TRBJ1-1	CASSQMGGKAEAFF	TGCGCCAGCAGCCAAATGGGGGGGAAGGCTGAAGCTTTCTTT
-	TRBV27	-	TRBJ1-5	CASSIGQPNQPQHF	TGTGCCAGCAGTATTGGACAGCCCAATCAGCCCCAGCATTTT
few	TRBV29-1	-	TRBJ1-3	CSVAGNRNSGNTIYF	TGCAGCGTTGCGGGTAACCGAAACTCTGGAAACACCATATATTTT
many	TRBV14	TRBD2	TRBJ2-7	CASSQHPGLAGPYEQYF	TGTGCCAGCAGCCAACATCCCGGACTAGCTGGTCCCTACGAGCAGTACTTC
-	TRBV4-1	TRBD1	TRBJ1-2	CASSPLQGSNYGYTF	TGCGCCAGCAGCCCCCTACAGGGGTCAAACTATGGCTACACCTTC
few	TRBV18	TRBD1	TRBJ1-5	CASSPGTGSSNQPQHF	TGTGCCAGCTCACCAGGGACAGGTAGTAGCAATCAGCCCCAGCATTTT
-	TRBV25-1	TRBD1	TRBJ1-2	CASSEGGLYGYTF	TGTGCCAGCAGCGAAGGGGGCCTCTATGGCTACACCTTC
-	TRBV23-1	-	TRBJ2-4	CASSQGRVGVQYF	TGCGCCAGCAGTCAAGGGCGAGTGGGAGTTCAGTACTTC
once	TRBV2	-	TRBJ2-7	CAGSPQAPPSEQYF	TGTGCCGGTAGCCCACAGGCGCCTCCCTCCGAGCAGTACTTC
-	TRBV19	-	TRBJ2-4	CASTMGEGVTKNIQYF	TGTGCCAGTACCATGGGGGAGGGGGTAACCAAAAACATTCAGTACTTC
-	TRBV27	-	TRBJ2-5	CASSLTGPFGETQYF	TGTGCCAGCAGTTTGACCGGCCCATTCGGGGAGACCCAGTACTTC
-	TRBV7-9	-	TRBJ1-2	CASSLRTYGYTF	TGTGCCAGCAGCTTACGGACATATGGCTACACCTTC
-	TRBV2	-	TRBJ2-5	CASSEGGLQETQYF	TGTGCCAGCAGTGAGGGAGGACTCCAAGAGACCCAGTACTTC
-	TRBV2	TRBD1	TRBJ2-5	CASSDDRASETQYF	TGTGCCAGCAGTGACGACAGGGCGTCCGAGACCCAGTACTTC
-	TRBV6-2/TRBV6-3	-	TRBJ1-6	CASSRPGGTLHF	TGTGCCAGCAGTCGACCGGGGGGGACCCTCCACTTT
-	TRBV28	-	TRBJ1-5	CASSPTGNRSNQPQHF	TGTGCCAGCAGTCCTACTGGTAACCGGAGCAATCAGCCCCAGCATTTT
-	TRBV2	TRBD2	TRBJ2-7	CASSELSGGQYEQYF	TGTGCCAGCAGTGAATTGAGCGGGGGGCAATACGAGCAGTACTTC
-	TRBV7-2	TRBD2	TRBJ2-3	CASSGRLAGGADTQYF	TGTGCCAGCAGCGGCCGACTAGCGGGGGGGGCAGATACGCAGTATTTT
-	TRBV5-1	-	TRBJ1-1	CASSHDRRDTEAFF	TGCGCCAGCAGCCATGACAGGCGGGACACTGAAGCTTTCTTT
-	TRBV6-5	TRBD1	TRBJ1-5	CASRPGQGNQPQHF	TGTGCCAGCAGACCGGGACAGGGAAATCAGCCCCAGCATTTT